A single sample gave rise to the 13 T cell receptor beta chains below, sequenced in a study of cytomegalovirus exposure and HLA in healthy donors (dated by TCRdb to about 2017). The library was prepared using the immunoSEQ multiplex PCR assay. For the multiplex PCR, a mixture combining 60 forward primers for TCR Vbeta segments and 13 reverse primers for TCR Jbeta segments was used. TCRdb holds this immuneACCESS table with in-frame rearrangements only. Some clones are missing; in checked studies, unresolved V genes explain under half, and the rest has no known cause. For this sample the table gives just over 70,000 clones, of which 74% were detected only once. Of the sample, more than 9.5% is held by the ten largest clones. Sequenced sample: PBMCs. These receptors originate from a human donor in good health.

This clone was seen just once. The chain employs TRBV6-6 and TRBJ2-1; 9 bases align to TRBD1. The CDR3 is 13 amino acids. Germline-derived CDR1 and CDR2 are MNHNY and SVGAGI (reference sequence). Trimming removed 6 bases from V and 8 bases from J; junction bases left unmatched: 5. As DNA, the CDR3 is TGTGCCAGCAGCGGACAGGGGTTTCATGAGCAGTTCTTC. This translates into CASSGQGFHEQFF.

This clone showed up just a few times. The chain recombines TRBV4-1 with TRBJ2-7, with D maybe TRBD2 (6 bases). Trimming removed 1 base at V and 0 bases at J, with 13 bases between. The CDR3 extends over 16 amino acids. Looked up from germline, CDR1 is MGHRA and CDR2 is YSYEKL. CDR3 sequence reads: CASSQGGDGRSYEQYF. DNA for the CDR3: TGCGCCAGCAGCCAAGGGGGGGACGGACGCTCCTACGAGCAGTACTTC.

V and J are TRBV4-1 and TRBJ1-5, with D possibly being TRBD1 (6 bases). Germline V lookup: CDR1 MGHRA, CDR2 YSYEKL. Trimming pared 2 bases from V and 6 bases from J, leaving 14 bases between. There are 15 residues in the CDR3. CDR3 coding DNA: TGCGCCAGCAGCCAATGGGCAGGGGCCGCTCAGCCCCAGCATTTT. This sequence encodes CASSQWAGAAQPQHF.

The rearrangement links TRBV19 to TRBJ1-1; a weak D match, TRBD1 (6 bases). This CDR3 is 13 amino acids long. Germline lookup yields CDR1 LNHDA and CDR2 SQIVND (reference sequence). Between the trimmed V and J ends, which lost 8 bases and 2 bases, there was a span of 12 bases. The CDR3 region is CASGQTFNTEAFF. In DNA, the CDR3 is TGTGCCAGTGGACAGACTTTTAACACTGAAGCTTTCTTT.

The V and J genes are TRBV7-2 and TRBJ1-5; 8 nucleotides agree with TRBD1. CDR3 length equals 13 residues. The germline V gene has CDR1 SGHTA and CDR2 FQGNSA. V dropped 8 bases and J dropped 10; count of bases not matched to a gene: 10. The CDR3 region is CASRQGIEYPQHF. Here the CDR3 DNA reads TGTGCCAGCCGACAGGGGATCGAATACCCCCAGCATTTT.

The rearrangement links TRBV5-1 to TRBJ2-5; TRBD1 matches at 10 bases. The CDR3 has 15 amino acids. The V and J ends lost 4 bases and 5 bases, in that order; junction bases with no gene match: 8. Germline values: CDR1 SGHRS, CDR2 YFSETQ. The CDR3 loop reads CASSAPGQGWETQYF. The CDR3 DNA reads TGCGCCAGCAGCGCCCCGGGACAGGGGTGGGAGACCCAGTACTTC.

This chain links TRBV29-1 with TRBJ2-5, with a possible D match to TRBD2 (7 bases). CDR1 is SQVTM and CDR2 is ANQGSEA in the germline V gene. The CDR3 consists of 16 residues. The V and J ends lost 0 bases and 2 bases respectively, with 16 bases between them. The CDR3 coding sequence is TGCAGCGTTGAAGAGGGGGGGGCTAGCGTACAAGAGACCCAGTACTTC. Translating it yields CSVEEGGASVQETQYF.

V is TRBV11-2 and J is TRBJ2-5; the D gene is possibly TRBD2 (6 bases). Trimming pared 5 bases from V and 7 bases from J, leaving 8 bases between. The germline V gene encodes CDR1 SGHAT and CDR2 FQNNGV. The CDR3 is made up of 11 amino acids. CDR3 sequence reads: CASSVGGTQYF. The CDR3 DNA reads as TGTGCCAGCAGCGTGGGAGGGACCCAGTACTTC.

The chain combines TRBV10-3 with TRBJ1-1; D gene ambiguous. The germline gives CDR1 ENHRY, CDR2 SYGVKD. The CDR3 spans 12 residues. The V and J ends lost 3 bases and 5 bases respectively, with 7 bases between them. As DNA, the CDR3 is TGTGCCATCAGTGAATCGGGAACTGAAGCTTTCTTT. Encoded protein: CAISESGTEAFF.

The rearrangement links TRBV7-9 to TRBJ1-3; D remains ambiguous. Per the germline V gene, CDR1 is SEHNR and CDR2 is FQNEAQ (reference sequence). The V gene lost 5 bases and the J gene lost 0 bases, with 11 bases spanning the gap. The CDR3 is made up of 15 amino acids. Here the CDR3 reads CASSPNALSGNTIYF. The CDR3 DNA reads as TGTGCCAGCAGCCCTAACGCGCTCTCTGGAAACACCATATATTTT.

The chain joins TRBV11-3 to TRBJ2-1, with 8 bases fitting TRBD2. V dropped 0 bases and J dropped 3; count of bases not matched to a gene: 4. The CDR3 totals 16 residues. From germline, CDR1 is SGHNT and CDR2 YENEEA. CDR3 residues: CASSLEGGLVYNEQFF. The CDR3 bases are TGTGCCAGCAGCTTAGAAGGGGGACTAGTCTACAATGAGCAGTTCTTC.

The V and J genes are TRBV5-4 and TRBJ2-7; TRBD1 aligns across 10 bases. This CDR3 has 15 amino acids. Per germline, CDR1 SGHNT and CDR2 YYREEE (reference sequence). Trimming took 4 bases from V and 2 from J; bases not matched to a gene: 6. DNA for the CDR3: TGTGCCAGCAGCCCCTGGGGACAGGGGCCCTACGAGCAGTACTTC. Amino acids: CASSPWGQGPYEQYF.

This chain links TRBV9 with TRBJ2-7; 9 bases line up with TRBD2. CDR3 length: 18 residues. The V gene's germline CDR1 is SGDLS and CDR2 YYNGEE. The junction had 12 bases not matched to a gene; V was cut back by 0 bases and J by 2 bases. CDR3 in DNA: TGTGCCAGCAGCGTAGCAGCGAGTCCGGGACTAGCCCCCTACGAGCAGTACTTC. Translation: CASSVAASPGLAPYEQYF.